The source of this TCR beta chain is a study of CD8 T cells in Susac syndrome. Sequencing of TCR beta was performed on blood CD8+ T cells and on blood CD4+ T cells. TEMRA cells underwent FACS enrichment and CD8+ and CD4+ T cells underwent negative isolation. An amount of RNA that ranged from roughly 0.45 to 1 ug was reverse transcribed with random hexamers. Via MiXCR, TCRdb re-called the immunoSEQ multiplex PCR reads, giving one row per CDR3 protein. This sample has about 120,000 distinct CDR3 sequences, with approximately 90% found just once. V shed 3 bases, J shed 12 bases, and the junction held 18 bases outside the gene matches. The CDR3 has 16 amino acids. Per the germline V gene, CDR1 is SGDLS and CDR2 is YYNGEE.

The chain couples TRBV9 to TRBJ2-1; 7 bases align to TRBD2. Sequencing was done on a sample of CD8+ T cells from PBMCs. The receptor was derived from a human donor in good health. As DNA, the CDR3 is TGTGCCAGCAGCGCGAGTGGGCTAGCGGTCGTCGGAGGGCAGTTCTTC. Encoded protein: CASSASGLAVVGGQFF.